Listed below are T cell receptor beta chains from one sample, sequenced in a study of shared clonotypes between healthy human individuals. The table came from immunoSEQ multiplex PCR; TCRdb's copy has only in-frame clones and leaves some out. The data show roughly 1.4 million clones, with approximately 98.5% seen just once and 0.3% to 0.45% held by the top ten. The specimen sequenced was naive CD4+ T cells sorted from blood. Receptors originate from a man aged 30 to 39 in good health. Both conserved end residues are part of each CDR3. A D gene is named only where the DNA matches it firmly. Clone size is shown for a subset of rows, as once, few, many or a class of expanded clone.

TRBD1,NA,TRBV9,TRBJ1-2,CASSVGPTGTNYGYTF,TGTGCCAGCAGCGTAGGCCCGACAGGGACTAACTATGGCTACACCTTC
NA,once,TRBV11-3,TRBJ2-6,CASSQSSSGANVLTF,TGTGCCAGCAGCCAGAGTAGCTCTGGGGCCAACGTCCTGACTTTC
NA,NA,TRBV29-1,TRBJ2-6,CSVLGGSGANVLTF,TGCAGCGTCCTCGGGGGCTCTGGGGCCAACGTCCTGACTTTC
NA,NA,TRBV7-3,TRBJ2-1,CASSLPTYNEQFF,TGTGCCAGCAGCTTACCGACCTACAATGAGCAGTTCTTC
NA,NA,TRBV5-4,TRBJ1-2,CASSLWTNGYTF,TGTGCCAGCAGCTTGTGGACAAATGGCTACACCTTC
NA,NA,TRBV14,TRBJ2-7,CASSQASVSYEQYF,TGTGCCAGCAGCCAAGCTAGCGTCTCCTACGAGCAGTACTTC
NA,NA,TRBV5-1,TRBJ2-7,CASSLDGPHYEQYF,TGCGCCAGCAGCTTGGATGGACCGCACTACGAGCAGTACTTC
TRBD2,NA,TRBV5-1,TRBJ2-7,CASSSGLAGGYEQYF,TGCGCCAGCAGCTCGGGACTAGCGGGGGGATACGAGCAGTACTTC
TRBD2,NA,TRBV11-2,TRBJ2-1,CASSKGSSGYNEQFF,TGTGCCAGCAGCAAAGGCTCTAGCGGTTACAATGAGCAGTTCTTC
TRBD1,NA,TRBV5-8,TRBJ1-2,CASSLTTGGRYGYTF,TGTGCCAGCAGCTTGACGACAGGGGGAAGGTATGGCTACACCTTC
TRBD2,NA,TRBV5-8,TRBJ2-2,CASSLVLATGELFF,TGTGCCAGCAGCTTGGTACTAGCGACCGGGGAGCTGTTTTTT
TRBD2,once,TRBV9,TRBJ2-1,CASSVGLAGGYNEQFF,TGTGCCAGCAGCGTAGGACTAGCGGGAGGGTACAATGAGCAGTTCTTC
TRBD2,NA,TRBV5-1,TRBJ2-1,CASSLVSGIIDEQFF,TGCGCCAGCAGCTTGGTTAGCGGGATTATCGATGAGCAGTTCTTC
NA,NA,TRBV7-3,TRBJ2-3,CASSSRGTDTQYF,TGTGCCAGCAGCTCCAGGGGAACAGATACGCAGTATTTT
TRBD2,once,TRBV5-1,TRBJ2-1,CASSLVISGRFPSEQFF,TGCGCCAGCAGCTTGGTGATTAGCGGGAGGTTCCCGAGTGAGCAGTTCTTC
TRBD1,NA,TRBV28,TRBJ2-5,CASSLLRPDRAFQETQYF,TGTGCCAGCAGTTTACTTAGGCCAGACAGGGCGTTCCAAGAGACCCAGTACTTC
NA,once,TRBV7-9,TRBJ1-5,CASSLKGDQPQHF,TGTGCCAGCAGCTTAAAGGGGGATCAGCCCCAGCATTTT
TRBD1,NA,TRBV28,TRBJ2-5,CASSLPGQGETQYF,TGTGCCAGCAGTTTGCCGGGACAGGGGGAGACCCAGTACTTC
NA,NA,TRBV7-9,TRBJ1-1,CASRGWGASGLNTEAFF,TGTGCCAGCAGAGGGTGGGGGGCGAGTGGTCTGAACACTGAAGCTTTCTTT
TRBD2,NA,TRBV19,TRBJ2-5,CASSSSGETQYF,TGTGCCAGTAGCAGTAGCGGGGAGACCCAGTACTTC
NA,NA,TRBV28,TRBJ1-2,CASSLKAYGYTF,TGTGCCAGCAGTTTGAAGGCTTATGGCTACACCTTC
TRBD1,NA,TRBV10-3,TRBJ1-5,CAISDPWDRELTQHF,TGTGCCATCAGTGATCCATGGGACAGGGAATTGACCCAGCATTTT
TRBD1,once,TRBV29-1,TRBJ1-1,CSVRGLYTEAFF,TGCAGCGTCAGGGGGTTGTACACTGAAGCTTTCTTT
TRBD1,once,TRBV6-1,TRBJ2-7,CASTPDRGNNEQYF,TGTGCCAGCACCCCCGACAGGGGAAATAACGAGCAGTACTTC